These T cell receptor beta chains were read from a single sample in a study of blood T cells in healthy people across ages. MiXCR, run by TCRdb on the 5' RACE reads, gives a single entry per CDR3 protein. The data hold around 280,000 distinct CDR3 sequences, with roughly a quarter observed a single time. The sample taken for sequencing was blood. The receptors were gathered from a woman in her 70s in good health. Both conserved end residues are trimmed from each CDR3. Each record gives: V gene, CDR3 protein.

>TRBV28
ASRTGTGKPHD
>TRBV29-1
SVRTSSTDTQY
>TRBV28
ASRTVPSYEQY
>TRBV12-3/TRBV12-4
ASSLGSGAPGYT
>TRBV18
ASSPGAGGYEQY
>TRBV3-1
ASSPPFQDEKLF
>TRBV28
ASKGGSSGNTIY
>TRBV10-3
AIRTDQETQY
>TRBV10-3
AISGTQTYEQY
>TRBV6-2/TRBV6-3
ASSPLAGGTLGQF
>TRBV20-1
SARSGTGRTGELF
>TRBV6-5
ASSSQTSPKLF
>TRBV4-2
ASSQATGTSGQETQY
>TRBV12-3/TRBV12-4
ASSRPDGAFEQY
>TRBV2
ASTGVMGEKLF
>TRBV29-1
SVEAPTGTYNEQF
>TRBV7-9
ASSLEGLTDTQY
>TRBV6-5
ASRRGSPVNYEQF
>TRBV28
ASSLTGGGGNQY
>TRBV4-3
ASSQDSGPGANVLT
>TRBV20-1
SASGVAGLYNEQF
>TRBV28
ASSSAGQSNEKLF
>TRBV20-1
SARSGTSGSGEQF
>TRBV29-1
SVEFVNLETQY
>TRBV15
ATSLGTSGRRAGNTIY
>TRBV5-1
ASSVKDTVGEQY
>TRBV20-1
SARDPGQVSYEQY
>TRBV20-1
SARKGTSYEQY
>TRBV5-1
ASSLGQLQEAQY
>TRBV7-6
ASSSGQGNQPQH
>TRBV5-5
ASSSYSPGTSSREQY
>TRBV19
ASRQGKLNEQF
>TRBV20-1
SARLDSSSKNIQY
>TRBV12-3/TRBV12-4
ASSFRDRGYEQF
>TRBV2
ASSRQGSLEQY
>TRBV27
ASGDRGRYEQY
>TRBV7-9
ANSSADPGSRSYNEQF
>TRBV3-1
ASSQEWLAGVYEQY
>TRBV5-1
ASSFTTSGSREQY
>TRBV7-2
ASSLLGSGELF
>TRBV3-1
ASSQGQGQRETQY
>TRBV6-5
ASSSSEQGLTQY
>TRBV5-1
ASSSIAGGPNEQF
>TRBV3-1
ASSPGQISNQPQH
>TRBV5-1
ASSEPQETQY
>TRBV13
ASSINRALTYEQY
>TRBV7-9
ASSLDGGWQPQH
>TRBV5-1
ASSIGHAASPLH
>TRBV3-1
ASSQDRGEQY